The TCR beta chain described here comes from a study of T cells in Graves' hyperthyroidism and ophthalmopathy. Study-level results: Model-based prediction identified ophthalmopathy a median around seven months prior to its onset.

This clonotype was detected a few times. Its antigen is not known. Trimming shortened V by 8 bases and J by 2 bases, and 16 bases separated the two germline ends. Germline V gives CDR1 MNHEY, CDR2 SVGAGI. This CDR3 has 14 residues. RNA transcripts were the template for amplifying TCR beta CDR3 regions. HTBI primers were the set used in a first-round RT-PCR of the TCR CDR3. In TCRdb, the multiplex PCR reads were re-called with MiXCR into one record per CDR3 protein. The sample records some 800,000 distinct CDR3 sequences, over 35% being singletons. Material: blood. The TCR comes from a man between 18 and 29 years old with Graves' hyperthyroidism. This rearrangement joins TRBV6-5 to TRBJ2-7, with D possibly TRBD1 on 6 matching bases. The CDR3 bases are TGTGCCAGCCTCCTCGAGAGGGGGACCTACGAGCAGTACTTC. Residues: CASLLERGTYEQYF.